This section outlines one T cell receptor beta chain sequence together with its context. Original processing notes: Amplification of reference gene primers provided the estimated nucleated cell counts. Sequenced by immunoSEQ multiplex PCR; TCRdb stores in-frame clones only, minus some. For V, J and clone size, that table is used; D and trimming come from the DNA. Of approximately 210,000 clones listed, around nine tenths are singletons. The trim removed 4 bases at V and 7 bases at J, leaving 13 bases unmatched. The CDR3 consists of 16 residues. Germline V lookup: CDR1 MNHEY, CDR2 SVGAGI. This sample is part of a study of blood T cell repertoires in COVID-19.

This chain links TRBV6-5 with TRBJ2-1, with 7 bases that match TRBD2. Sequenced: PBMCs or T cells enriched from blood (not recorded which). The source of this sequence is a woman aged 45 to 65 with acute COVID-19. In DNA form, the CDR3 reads TGTGCCAGCAGTTGGACCGGCGGCGGGAGACGGAATGAGCAGTTCTTC. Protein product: CASSWTGGGRRNEQFF.